This is a list of T cell receptor beta chains from one sample in a study of cytomegalovirus exposure and HLA in healthy donors. Data came from immunoSEQ multiplex PCR; TCRdb stores just in-frame clones and leaves some out. Of around 160,000 clones detected, roughly 80% appear once; the ten largest clones hold roughly 2%. Sequences were obtained from PBMCs. These receptors all come from a human donor in good health. Each CDR3 is given with its conserved first and last residue. A D gene is named only where the DNA matches it firmly. For some rows the clone size is stated as once, few or many, or as a class when expanded; others skip it.

clone size	D gene	V gene	J gene	CDR3 DNA	CDR3 protein
-	TRBD1	TRBV4-3	TRBJ2-7	TGCGCCAGCAGCCAAGCTGTGGACAGGCCAACCTACGAGCAGTACTTC	CASSQAVDRPTYEQYF
-	TRBD2	TRBV14	TRBJ2-1	TGTGCCAGCAGCCGACGGACTAGCGGGGGGCCTAGGGATTACAATGAGCAGTTCTTC	CASSRRTSGGPRDYNEQFF
-	-	TRBV6-1	TRBJ1-2	TGTGCCAGCAGTGTCCCCCTGGGGAGCTATGGCTACACCTTC	CASSVPLGSYGYTF
few	TRBD2	TRBV5-4	TRBJ2-2	TGTGCCAGCAGCAACAGAGGTGGACTAGGAACCACCGGGGAGCTGTTTTTT	CASSNRGGLGTTGELFF
-	-	TRBV19	TRBJ2-2	TGTGCCAGTAGTATTACGGTTCGGACCGGGGAGCTGTTTTTT	CASSITVRTGELFF
once	-	TRBV13	TRBJ2-1	TGTGCCAGCAGCCAACCTTCTCAGGGCGTTCAGCTCGATGAGCAGTTCTTC	CASSQPSQGVQLDEQFF
few	-	TRBV5-1	TRBJ2-7	TGCGCCAGCAGCGGCCTTGGCGGGGTCGTGCGGGACGAGCAGTACTTC	CASSGLGGVVRDEQYF
-	TRBD2	TRBV9	TRBJ2-5	TGTGCCAGCAGCGTAGGGGATAGCGGGAAAGAGACCCAGTACTTC	CASSVGDSGKETQYF
few	TRBD1	TRBV5-6	TRBJ1-4	TGTGCCAGCAGCACCCTGGGACAGTTTAATGAAAAACTGTTTTTT	CASSTLGQFNEKLFF
few	TRBD2	TRBV4-3	TRBJ2-3	TGCGCCAGCAGCCAAGAGACTAGCAGGTGGGGCACAGATACGCAGTATTTT	CASSQETSRWGTDTQYF
-	TRBD1	TRBV7-6	TRBJ2-7	TGTGCCAGCAGCTTAGTAGGGGGACAGGGTGTATCCTACGAGCAGTACTTC	CASSLVGGQGVSYEQYF
-	-	TRBV10-3	TRBJ1-6	TGTGCCATCAGTGAATCTTTGAATTCACCCCTCCACTTT	CAISESLNSPLHF
-	-	TRBV4-2	TRBJ2-1	TGTGCCAGCAGCCCTAGGACAGTCTACAATGAGCAGTTCTTC	CASSPRTVYNEQFF
-	TRBD1	TRBV5-1	TRBJ2-5	TGCGCCAGCAGCTTGCAAGGACAGGGGGAGCAGTACTTC	CASSLQGQGEQYF
-	-	TRBV5-1	TRBJ2-4	TGCGCCAGCAGCGGAGGCACACAGCTAGCCAAAAACATTCAGTACTTC	CASSGGTQLAKNIQYF
-	TRBD1	TRBV15	TRBJ1-1	TGTGCCACCAGCAGAGGACAGGGTGAGCAAGCTTTCTTT	CATSRGQGEQAFF
-	-	TRBV6-5	TRBJ1-2	TGTGCCAGCGGGCGGGGGACTCCCAACTATGGCTACACCTTC	CASGRGTPNYGYTF
few	TRBD1	TRBV19	TRBJ2-5	TGTGCCAGTAGTTTGCACTTCTCGGGACAGGGAACGGAGACCCAGTACTTC	CASSLHFSGQGTETQYF
few	TRBD2	TRBV10-2	TRBJ2-7	TGCGCCAGCAGTGAGGCGGGGGGCACCTACGAGCAGTACTTC	CASSEAGGTYEQYF
-	TRBD1	TRBV4-3	TRBJ2-1	TGCGCCAGCAGCCAAGATCACAGGGGATACAATGAGCAGTTCTTC	CASSQDHRGYNEQFF
few	-	TRBV6-6	TRBJ1-1	TGTGCCAGCAGTTCCGAGGGCCTGGGGGGCACTGAAGCTTTCTTT	CASSSEGLGGTEAFF
few	-	TRBV11-2	TRBJ1-1	TGTGCCAGCAGCTTAGCGGGGACTGAAGCTTTCTTT	CASSLAGTEAFF
once	TRBD1	TRBV6-4	TRBJ2-3	TGTGCCAGCAGTGCCAAGGGGGCTACAGATGCGCAGTATTTT	CASSAKGATDAQYF
-	TRBD2	TRBV4-1	TRBJ2-5	TGCGCCAGCAGCCATGTACTAGCGGGGGCGGGGGAGACCCAGTACTTC	CASSHVLAGAGETQYF
-	TRBD1	TRBV6-1	TRBJ1-5	TGTGCCAGCAGTGCCCCGGACAGGGAGCGCAATCAGCCCCAGCATTTT	CASSAPDRERNQPQHF
-	TRBD1	TRBV5-6	TRBJ1-3	TGTGCCAGCAGCTTGGCCGGACAGGACTCTGGAAACACCATATATTTT	CASSLAGQDSGNTIYF
-	TRBD2	TRBV9	TRBJ2-3	TGTGCCAGCAGCGTAAGGCCCGCGGGGGGGGCATCAACAGATACGCAGTATTTT	CASSVRPAGGASTDTQYF
-	-	TRBV5-1	TRBJ2-7	TGCGCCAGCAGCCCGGGGGTACAGGGGCTCAGTTTTGGTACGGAGCAGTACTTC	CASSPGVQGLSFGTEQYF
-	-	TRBV21-1	TRBJ2-7	TGTGCCAGCAGCACACCGGGACAGGGGGCGTACGAGCAGTACTTC	CASSTPGQGAYEQYF
once	TRBD1	TRBV5-6	TRBJ1-1	TGTGCCAGCAGCTTCAGGGGGCTGGGCACTGAAGCTTTCTTT	CASSFRGLGTEAFF
-	-	TRBV19	TRBJ2-3	TGTGCCAGTAGTTGGGGCGGTACAGATACGCAGTATTTT	CASSWGGTDTQYF
-	TRBD2	TRBV7-9	TRBJ2-1	TGTGCCAGCAGCTTGGGCAGCGGGGTGAGCTACAATGAGCAGTTCTTC	CASSLGSGVSYNEQFF
-	-	TRBV2	TRBJ1-1	TGTGCCAGCAGTGAATGGGTAGCCGAAGAGAACACTGAAGCTTTCTTT	CASSEWVAEENTEAFF
-	TRBD1	TRBV5-1	TRBJ1-2	TGCGCCAGCAGCTTGGCCGGGACAGGGGAATATGGCTACACCTTC	CASSLAGTGEYGYTF
-	TRBD2	TRBV9	TRBJ2-1	TGTGCCAGCAGCGTAGGCCTAGCGGGGGGTCATGAGCAGTTCTTC	CASSVGLAGGHEQFF
-	-	TRBV11-2	TRBJ2-1	TGTGCCAGCAGCTTAGATGGGGCCGAGTACAATGAGCAGTTCTTC	CASSLDGAEYNEQFF
-	TRBD2	TRBV4-3	TRBJ2-5	TGCGCCAGCAGCCAAGATACCGGGACTAGCGGGGGGAACCAAGAGACCCAGTACTTC	CASSQDTGTSGGNQETQYF
-	-	TRBV9	TRBJ1-2	TGTGCCAGCAGCGTCGGGGAAAGTAATCGGGGCTACACCTTC	CASSVGESNRGYTF
-	TRBD1	TRBV10-1	TRBJ1-6	TGCGCCAGCAGTGAGTCGAGGCCGAACCAAGGGGACAGGGAGGATAATTCACCCCTCCACTTT	CASSESRPNQGDREDNSPLHF
-	TRBD2	TRBV7-2	TRBJ2-5	TGTGCCAGCAGCTCCGGACTAGCGGCACAAGAGACCCAGTACTTC	CASSSGLAAQETQYF
few	-	TRBV5-1	TRBJ2-7	TGCGCCAGCAGCTTGGGCCCAGGGCTAAACTCCTACGAGCAGTACTTC	CASSLGPGLNSYEQYF
-	-	TRBV9	TRBJ2-7	TGTGCCAGCAGCGTACAGGGTACGAACGAGCAGTACTTC	CASSVQGTNEQYF
once	-	TRBV9	TRBJ2-1	TGTGCCAGCAGCGTGGTCGGGGGGCTCCTCAATGAGCAGTTCTTC	CASSVVGGLLNEQFF
-	-	TRBV9	TRBJ2-1	TGTGCCAGCAGCGTAGGTTTAACTTTACTAGCTTTCAATGAGCAGTTCTTC	CASSVGLTLLAFNEQFF
-	TRBD2	TRBV7-9	TRBJ2-1	TGTGCCAGCAGCTCACTAGCGGGGGGGCCGGAGTACAATGAGCAGTTCTTC	CASSSLAGGPEYNEQFF
once	-	TRBV6-6	TRBJ1-2	TGTGCCAGCAGTTACGGGCAGGGAGGTCGCGGCTACACCTTC	CASSYGQGGRGYTF
-	-	TRBV7-9	TRBJ1-2	TGTGCCAGCAGCTTCGGGGGGCTGGACTATGGCTACACCTTC	CASSFGGLDYGYTF
-	TRBD2	TRBV13	TRBJ2-1	TGTGCCAGCAGAATCGCGGGGGGGCCATTTGAGCAGTTCTTC	CASRIAGGPFEQFF
-	-	TRBV2	TRBJ1-1	TGTGCCAGCAACTTAGGGGTTAACACTGAAGCTTTCTTT	CASNLGVNTEAFF
-	TRBD1	TRBV14	TRBJ1-6	TGTGCCAGCAGCCAAAGACAGGGTACGGATAATTCACCCCTCCACTTT	CASSQRQGTDNSPLHF
-	-	TRBV4-3	TRBJ2-3	TGCGCCAGCAGCCTCGCTTTTACGGCAGATACGCAGTATTTT	CASSLAFTADTQYF
-	TRBD1	TRBV5-6	TRBJ2-2	TGTGCCAGCAGCTTACAACAGGGGGCGAGGACCGGGGAGCTGTTTTTT	CASSLQQGARTGELFF
once	TRBD2	TRBV6-5	TRBJ2-1	TGTGCCAGCATGGGCGGGGGGGACAATGAGCAGTTCTTC	CASMGGGDNEQFF
-	-	TRBV4-3	TRBJ1-1	TGCGCCAGCAGCCGAGTGACGGAGAGCACTGAAGCTTTCTTT	CASSRVTESTEAFF
-	TRBD1	TRBV6-1	TRBJ2-7	TGTGCCAGCCTTGGACAGGGGTATTACTACGAGCAGTACTTC	CASLGQGYYYEQYF
-	-	TRBV27	TRBJ2-1	TGTGCCAGCAGCGCCGACTCCAGCTCCTACAATGAGCAGTTCTTC	CASSADSSSYNEQFF
-	TRBD1	TRBV4-2	TRBJ2-7	TGTGCCAGCAGAGAGAGGGACAGGGGCTGGTACGAGCAGTACTTC	CASRERDRGWYEQYF
-	-	TRBV4-1	TRBJ2-7	TGCGCCAGCAGCCCAGGACAGACCTACGAGCAGTACTTC	CASSPGQTYEQYF
-	-	TRBV27	TRBJ2-7	TGTGCCAGCAAGGGGGTTACCCACGAGCAGTACTTC	CASKGVTHEQYF
-	-	TRBV7-8	TRBJ1-2	TGTGCCAGCAGCTCACTCTCCCGGGGGGGGGATGGCTACACCTTC	CASSSLSRGGDGYTF